The 29 T cell receptor beta chains given below trace back to one sample, sequenced in a study of blood T cell repertoires in COVID-19. Libraries were prepared by immunoSEQ multiplex PCR; TCRdb keeps only in-frame clonotypes and omits some of them. The sample records roughly 180,000 clones, roughly 80% being singletons. Sequencing was done on a sample of PBMCs or T cells enriched from blood (not recorded which). Every receptor here comes from a middle-aged woman with acute COVID-19.

In this sample, this clone turned up once. In DNA form, the CDR3 reads TGTGCCAGTAGTAGCCCAGGAGGAGGCGTGAACACCGGGGAGCTGTTTTTT. Translation gives CASSSPGGGVNTGELFF. V and J are TRBV19 and TRBJ2-2; D might be TRBD2 (5 bases). Germline CDR1 and CDR2: LNHDA and SQIVND (reference sequence). CDR3 length: 17 residues. V was pared by 4 bases and J by 1 base, with 16 bases between.

The chain uses TRBV15 and TRBJ2-1; TRBD1 matches at 7 bases. The germline V gene has CDR1 LNHNV and CDR2 YYDKDF (reference sequence). The ends lost 5 bases at V and 1 base at J; junction bases unmatched: 5. The CDR3 loop spans 15 amino acids. The CDR3: CATSGTQGSYNEQFF. CDR3 nucleotides: TGTGCCACCAGCGGTACACAGGGGTCCTACAATGAGCAGTTCTTC.

The V gene is TRBV30, the J gene TRBJ2-5; D not certain. Looked up from germline, CDR1 is GTSNPN and CDR2 is SVGIG (reference sequence). V gave up 0 bases and J gave up 5 bases, with 4 bases separating them. The CDR3 is 11 amino acids. DNA of the CDR3: TGTGCCTGGAGTGTCGGTGAGACCCAGTACTTC. This sequence encodes CAWSVGETQYF.

This clone has just one count. The chain has TRBV18 and TRBJ2-2, with TRBD1 matching 9 bases. CDR3 length equals 18 residues. With 1 base clipped from V and 0 bases from J, the junction kept 6 bases outside the gene matches. Germline V CDR1 and CDR2: KGHSH, LQKENI. The DNA of the CDR3 is TGTGCCAGCTCACCACAGGGACAGGGTTTATCGAACACCGGGGAGCTGTTTTTT. This translates into CASSPQGQGLSNTGELFF.

J is TRBJ2-2 and V is TRBV2; 7 nucleotides align to TRBD2. Losses at the gene ends were 2 bases for V and 8 bases for J; bases not matched to a gene: 8. This CDR3 spans 15 amino acids. CDR1 is SNHLY and CDR2 is FYNNEI in the germline V gene. CDR3 sequence reads: CASSELAVGVGELFF. Written as DNA, the CDR3 is TGTGCCAGCAGTGAACTAGCGGTCGGGGTTGGGGAGCTGTTTTTT.

The chain uses TRBV18 and TRBJ2-7, with a tentative D call TRBD1 (6 bases). The CDR3 length is 14 residues. The V gene lost 1 base and the J gene lost 0 bases, with 7 bases spanning the gap. Germline assignment: CDR1 KGHSH and CDR2 LQKENI. The CDR3 protein is CASSPRTDSYEQYF. The CDR3 bases are TGTGCCAGCTCACCACGGACAGACTCCTACGAGCAGTACTTC.

The J gene is TRBJ2-7, the V gene TRBV9; tentatively, D is TRBD1 (7 bases). The germline V gene has CDR1 SGDLS and CDR2 YYNGEE. The length of the CDR3 is 12 residues. Trimming took 3 bases from V and 9 from J, leaving 13 bases between them. As DNA, the CDR3 is TGTGCCAGCAGCGGGGGGGACAGCCCGCAGTACTTC. It is translated as CASSGGDSPQYF.

The V and J genes are TRBV28 and TRBJ2-1, with TRBD2 matching over 14 bases. Germline loops: CDR1 MDHEN, CDR2 SYDVKM. J gave up 2 bases and V 10 bases, and 10 bases lay outside the gene matches. CDR3 length: 17 residues. The CDR3 coding sequence is TGTGCCACCGCCGGGACTAGCGGGAGTTCTGCCTACAATGAGCAGTTCTTC. It is translated as CATAGTSGSSAYNEQFF.

V and J are TRBV29-1 and TRBJ1-3; a possible D gene is TRBD1 (6 bases). Germline CDR1 SQVTM, CDR2 ANQGSEA. The CDR3 is 14 amino acids. Trimming took 7 bases from V and 0 from J, leaving 13 bases between them. The CDR3 DNA sequence: TGCAGCGCCTTCGACAGGACCTCTGGAAACACCATATATTTT. The encoded protein is CSAFDRTSGNTIYF.

J is TRBJ1-2 and V is TRBV10-3, with 10 bases fitting TRBD1. This CDR3 contains 20 residues. Per germline, CDR1 ENHRY and CDR2 SYGVKD. The V segment lost 2 bases and the J segment 3 bases; nucleotides outside the gene matches: 18. Here the CDR3 reads CAISEPNKREGTGADYGYTF. CDR3 DNA: TGTGCCATCAGTGAGCCTAACAAACGCGAGGGGACAGGGGCGGACTATGGCTACACCTTC.

This rearrangement joins TRBV9 to TRBJ1-2, with a possible D match to TRBD1 (6 bases). The CDR3 covers 14 residues. Trimming left V 4 bases short and J 6 bases short, with 16 bases between. Germline V gene lookup returns CDR1 SGDLS and CDR2 YYNGEE. The CDR3 DNA is TGTGCCAGCAGCTCCAGACAGGAAATAAATGGCTACACCTTC. Translating gives CASSSRQEINGYTF. Full variable domain (rest looked up from reference TRBV9 and TRBJ1-2): DSGVTQTPKHLITATGQRVTLRCSPRSGDLSVYWYQQSLDQGLQFLIQYYNGEERAKGNILERFSAQQFPDLHSELNLSSLELGDSALYFCASSSRQEINGYTFGSGTRLTVV.

This chain uses TRBV5-6 with TRBJ1-1; the match to TRBD1 covers 7 bases. From germline, CDR1 is SGHDT and CDR2 YYEEEE. V shed 4 bases, J shed 4 bases, and the junction held 13 bases outside the gene matches. This CDR3 is built from 16 residues. CDR3: CASSPRQGWGSTEAFF. CDR3 sequence (DNA): TGTGCCAGCAGCCCCCGACAGGGCTGGGGGAGCACTGAAGCTTTCTTT.

Only a few counts were recorded for this clone. This chain links TRBV9 with TRBJ2-7; no clear D gene. V was pared by 0 bases and J by 0 bases, with 10 bases between. Looked up from germline, CDR1 is SGDLS and CDR2 is YYNGEE. This CDR3 spans 15 amino acids. CDR3 residues: CASSVAPTISYEQYF. In nucleotides, the CDR3 is TGTGCCAGCAGCGTAGCTCCTACCATCTCCTACGAGCAGTACTTC.

This rearrangement joins TRBV12-3 or TRBV12-4 to TRBJ2-1, with D perhaps TRBD2 (6 bases). The length of the CDR3 is 12 residues. Trimming took 6 bases from V and 15 from J, leaving 18 bases between them. The chain's CDR3 is CASSLQRAIPFF. The CDR3 DNA is TGTGCCAGCAGCCTGCAGCGGGCAATCCCGTTCTTC.

CDR3 DNA: TGTGCCAGCCTTGACAGGGGGATCACTGAAGCTTTCTTT. This encodes CASLDRGITEAFF. V is TRBV6-5 and J is TRBJ1-1; 9 bases map to TRBD1. The CDR3 totals 13 residues. V shed 8 bases and J 4 bases; nucleotides not matched to a gene: 5. Per the germline V gene, CDR1 is MNHEY and CDR2 is SVGAGI.

The chain recombines TRBV14 with TRBJ2-5; D may be TRBD2 (5 bases). The CDR3 contains 13 residues. Germline CDR1 and CDR2: SGHDN and FVKESK. Trimming pared 1 base from V and 5 bases from J, leaving 8 bases between. In nucleotides, the CDR3 is TGTGCCAGCAGCCAAGTAGGACTCGAGACCCAGTACTTC. It is translated as CASSQVGLETQYF.

In this sample, this clone turned up once. The DNA for the CDR3 is TGCAGCGCTAATATAGACTACGAGCAGTACTTC. It encodes CSANIDYEQYF. The rearrangement joins TRBV29-1 to TRBJ2-7; no firm D call. CDR1 SQVTM and CDR2 ANQGSEA come from the germline V gene. The germline V and J ends were trimmed by 7 bases and 3 bases, with 10 bases remaining between them. The CDR3 runs 11 residues.

CDR3 coding DNA: TGTGCCAGCAGTGCTGACAGGGCTACGCACAATGAGCAGTTCTTC. Protein product: CASSADRATHNEQFF. The genes are TRBV2 and TRBJ2-1, with 7 bases that match TRBD1. Germline assignment: CDR1 SNHLY and CDR2 FYNNEI. Losses at the gene ends were 4 bases for V and 5 bases for J; bases not matched to a gene: 8. The CDR3 spans 15 residues. Looking up the rest from reference TRBV2 and TRBJ2-1 gives the full variable domain: EPEVTQTPSHQVTQMGQEVILRCVPISNHLYFYWYRQILGQKVEFLVSFYNNEISEKSEIFDDQFSVERPDGSNFTLKIRSTKLEDSAMYFCASSADRATHNEQFFGPGTRLTVL.

The CDR3 protein is CASTRAGGPDNEQFF. In DNA, the CDR3 is TGCGCCAGCACCAGAGCGGGAGGGCCCGACAATGAGCAGTTCTTC. This chain uses TRBV4-1 with TRBJ2-1, with 10 positions matching TRBD2. CDR3 length equals 15 residues. Germline trimming cut 7 bases from V and 5 bases from J; bases unmatched to any gene: 8. CDR1 MGHRA and CDR2 YSYEKL come from the germline V gene.

V usage is TRBV7-9 and J usage is TRBJ2-6, with D tentatively TRBD1 (5 bases). The V end was cut by 5 bases, the J end by 4 bases, with 12 bases between. The CDR3 sequence is 15 residues long. CDR1 is SEHNR and CDR2 is FQNEAQ in the germline V gene (reference sequence). The CDR3 protein is CASSPSGHGANVLTF. CDR3 DNA sequence: TGTGCCAGCAGCCCCTCAGGGCACGGGGCCAACGTCCTGACTTTC.

The rearrangement joins TRBV12-5 to TRBJ2-7; perhaps TRBD2 as D (5 bases). CDR1 and CDR2 (germline): LGHNT, FRNRAP. CDR3 length: 13 amino acids. V lost 7 bases, J lost 1 base, and 11 bases lay in between. Here the CDR3 reads CASALASSYEQYF. The DNA of the CDR3 is TGTGCTAGTGCCTTAGCGTCGTCCTACGAGCAGTACTTC.

J is TRBJ2-3 and V is TRBV28, with D perhaps TRBD2 (5 bases). CDR1 and CDR2 from the germline V gene are MDHEN and SYDVKM. Deletions cut 2 bases from V and 1 base from J, with 7 bases between. The length of the CDR3 is 14 residues. The CDR3 here is CASSLVGGTDTQYF. DNA of the CDR3: TGTGCCAGCAGTTTAGTCGGGGGCACAGATACGCAGTATTTT.

About this clone: The junction and the germline gene differ at one end; a read error may be behind it. The chain employs TRBV24-1 and TRBJ2-2; 13 nucleotides align to TRBD2. This CDR3 has 15 residues. The V gene's germline CDR1 is KGHDR and CDR2 SFDVKD. This CDR3 reads CAASLTSGRTGELFF. In nucleotides, the CDR3 is TGTGCCGCCAGCCTGACTAGCGGGAGGACCGGGGAGCTGTTTTTT.

V usage is TRBV27 and J usage is TRBJ1-5; 7 bases agree with TRBD1. There are 16 residues in the CDR3. Germline CDR1 reads MNHEY; CDR2 reads SMNVEV (reference sequence). J gave up 2 bases and V 6 bases, and 10 bases lay outside the gene matches. The CDR3 is CASSFLATGGNQPQHF. CDR3 DNA sequence: TGTGCCAGCAGCTTCTTAGCTACAGGGGGCAATCAGCCCCAGCATTTT.

V is TRBV25-1 and J is TRBJ2-5; weak D call: TRBD1 (5 bases). The germline V and J ends were trimmed by 4 bases and 0 bases, with 15 bases remaining between them. Germline lookup yields CDR1 MGHDK and CDR2 SYGVNS. The CDR3 spans 16 residues. CDR3 sequence: CASSATPSGYQETQYF. In DNA, the CDR3 is TGTGCCAGCAGTGCTACCCCCTCAGGGTACCAAGAGACCCAGTACTTC. The full variable domain, rest sourced from reference TRBV25-1 and TRBJ2-5, is EADIYQTPRYLVIGTGKKITLECSQTMGHDKMYWYQQDPGMELHLIHYSYGVNSTEKGDLSSESTVSRIRTEHFPLTLESARPSHTSQYLCASSATPSGYQETQYFGPGTRLLVL.

The chain carries TRBV24-1 and TRBJ2-5, with TRBD1 matching over 9 bases. Germline V lookup: CDR1 KGHDR, CDR2 SFDVKD. The CDR3 is made up of 14 amino acids. The V gene end was trimmed by 3 bases and the J gene end by 5 bases; junction bases not matched to a gene: 3. Here the CDR3 reads CATSDGGQGETQYF. In nucleotides, the CDR3 is TGTGCCACCAGTGATGGGGGACAGGGCGAGACCCAGTACTTC.

This chain links TRBV3-1 (or the pseudogene TRBV3-2) with TRBJ2-3; 7 positions agree with TRBD2. This CDR3 is 15 amino acids long. The V gene's germline CDR1 is LGHDT and CDR2 YNNKEL (reference sequence). V was clipped by 6 bases and J by 2 bases; unmatched bases: 8. The CDR3 loop reads CASRASGTYTDTQYF. The CDR3 DNA sequence: TGTGCCAGCAGGGCCAGCGGGACTTACACAGATACGCAGTATTTT.

This clone was recorded once. At one end, the junction sequence differs from germline, possibly due to a read error. V usage is TRBV7-7 and J usage is TRBJ2-1; TRBD2 matches 10 bases. From germline, CDR1 is SSHAT and CDR2 FNYEAQ (reference sequence). CDR3 size: 15 residues. The CDR3 protein is CASRPLAGARDEQFF. The CDR3 DNA follows: TGTGCTAGCAGACCCCTAGCGGGAGCTAGGGATGAGCAGTTCTTC.

V is TRBV27 and J is TRBJ2-7; D remains ambiguous. This CDR3 has 12 amino acids. The V end lost 7 bases, the J end lost 0 bases, and 7 bases lay between the germline ends. Germline CDR1 and CDR2: MNHEY and SMNVEV (reference sequence). The CDR3 sequence is CASTSGSYEQYF. Here the CDR3 DNA reads TGTGCCAGCACCTCGGGCTCCTACGAGCAGTACTTC.